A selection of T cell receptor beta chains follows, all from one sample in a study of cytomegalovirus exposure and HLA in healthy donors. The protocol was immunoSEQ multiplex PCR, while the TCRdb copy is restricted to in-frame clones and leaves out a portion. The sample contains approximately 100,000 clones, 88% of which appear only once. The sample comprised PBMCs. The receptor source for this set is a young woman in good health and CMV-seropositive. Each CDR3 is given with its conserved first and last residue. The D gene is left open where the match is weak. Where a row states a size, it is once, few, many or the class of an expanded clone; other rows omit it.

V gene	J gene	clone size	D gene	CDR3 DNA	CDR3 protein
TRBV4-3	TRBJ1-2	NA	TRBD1	TGCGCCAGCAGCCAGACAGGGGGTTATGGCTACACCTTC	CASSQTGGYGYTF
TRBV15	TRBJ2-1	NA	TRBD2	TGTGCCACCAGCAGAGGCGGGGGGGCCGTAGATGAGCAGTTCTTC	CATSRGGGAVDEQFF
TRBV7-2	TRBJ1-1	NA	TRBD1	TGTGCCAGCAGCTTAGGACAGGGGTTGATTGAAGCTTTCTTT	CASSLGQGLIEAFF
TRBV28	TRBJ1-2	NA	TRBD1	TGTGCCAGTGACAGGGGGATTAACTATGGCTACACCTTC	CASDRGINYGYTF
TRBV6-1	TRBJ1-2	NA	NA	TGTGCCAGCAGGGACAGTTCCTATGGCTACACCTTC	CASRDSSYGYTF
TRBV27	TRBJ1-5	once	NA	TGTGCCAGCAGTTTATCCTTATATGATCAGCCCCAGCATTTT	CASSLSLYDQPQHF
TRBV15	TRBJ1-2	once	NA	TGTGCCACCAGCAGCCGAATCAGGGGAAATAACTATGGCTACACCTTC	CATSSRIRGNNYGYTF
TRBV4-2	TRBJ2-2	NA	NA	TGTGCCAGCAGCCAAGCATTTCAGGGAACCGGGGAGCTGTTTTTT	CASSQAFQGTGELFF
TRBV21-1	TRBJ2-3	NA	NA	TGTGCCAGCAGCCTAACAGGTATGCCTGCGACGCAGTATTTT	CASSLTGMPATQYF
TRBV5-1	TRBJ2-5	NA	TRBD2	TGCGCCAGCAGCTCCGGGACTAGCGGGGAAGAGACCCAGTACTTC	CASSSGTSGEETQYF
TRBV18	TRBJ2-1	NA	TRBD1	TGTGCCAGCTCACCGGGACAGGGGGTCTATGAGCAGTTCTTC	CASSPGQGVYEQFF
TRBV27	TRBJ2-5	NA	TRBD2	TGTGCCAGCAGTTTATCATTGGCACTAGCGGAAGAGACCCAGTACTTC	CASSLSLALAEETQYF
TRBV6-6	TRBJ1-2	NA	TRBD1	TGTGCCAGCAGTTACCTCGACAGGGGGTCTAACTATGGCTACACCTTC	CASSYLDRGSNYGYTF
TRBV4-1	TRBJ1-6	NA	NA	TGCGCCAGCAGCCAAGACAGATCCTATAATTCACCCCTCCACTTT	CASSQDRSYNSPLHF
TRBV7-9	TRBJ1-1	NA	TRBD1	TGTGCCAGCTGTTCCGGGACAGACACTGAAGCTTTCTTT	CASCSGTDTEAFF
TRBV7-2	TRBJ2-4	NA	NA	TGTGCCAGCAGCTTGTTGGTCAGCGATGCCAAAAACATTCAGTACTTC	CASSLLVSDAKNIQYF
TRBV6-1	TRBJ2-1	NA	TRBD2	TGTGCCAGCACGTCTAGCGGGGGGTTAAACAATGAGCAGTTCTTC	CASTSSGGLNNEQFF
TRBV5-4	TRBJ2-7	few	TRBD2	TGTGCCAGCAGCGACGGGGGGTGGGTGGACGAGCAGTACTTC	CASSDGGWVDEQYF
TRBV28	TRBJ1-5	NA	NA	TGTGCCAGCAGTTTATATCGCGCCAGTCCGGGGGGTTGGGGCAATCAGCCCCAGCATTTT	CASSLYRASPGGWGNQPQHF
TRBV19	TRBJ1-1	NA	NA	TGTGCCAGTAGTATGTACAGGGCAGAGCAGGACACTGAAGCTTTCTTT	CASSMYRAEQDTEAFF
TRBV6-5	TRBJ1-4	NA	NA	TGTGCCAGCAGTTACTCGCACGGGGGAGGAGGAGAAAAACTGTTTTTT	CASSYSHGGGGEKLFF
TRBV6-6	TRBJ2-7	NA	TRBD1	TGTGCCAGCAGACCACTACCCAGACAGGGAATAGACGAGCAGTACTTC	CASRPLPRQGIDEQYF
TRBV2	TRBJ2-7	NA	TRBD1	TGTGCCAGCAGTGGAGGCCCGACAGGGAGCTCCTACGAGCAGTACTTC	CASSGGPTGSSYEQYF
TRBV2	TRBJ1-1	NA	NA	TGTGCCAGCACCGATAGGCCGGGGATAAGGACTGAAGCTTTCTTT	CASTDRPGIRTEAFF
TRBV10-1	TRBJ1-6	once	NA	TGCGCCAGAGGCCCACGGGAGGATTCACCCCTCCACTTT	CARGPREDSPLHF
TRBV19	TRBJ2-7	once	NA	TGTGCCAGTAGTATCCCCGGAGGGACCTACGAGCAGTACTTC	CASSIPGGTYEQYF
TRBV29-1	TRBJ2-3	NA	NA	TGCAGCGTTGAAATGCGGAACACAGATACGCAGTATTTT	CSVEMRNTDTQYF
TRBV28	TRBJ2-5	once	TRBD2	TGTGCCACCGGGAGGGGGAAGGAGACCCAGTACTTC	CATGRGKETQYF
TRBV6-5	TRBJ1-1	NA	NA	TGTGCCAGCAGTTACGGCACCAACACTGAAGCTTTCTTT	CASSYGTNTEAFF
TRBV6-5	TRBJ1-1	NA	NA	TGTGCCAGCAGTTACTCCACAGGCCTGAGGACTGAAGCTTTCTTT	CASSYSTGLRTEAFF
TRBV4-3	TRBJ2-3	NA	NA	TGCGCCAGCAGCCAAGACTGGCGGGGGCCCACAGATACGCAGTATTTT	CASSQDWRGPTDTQYF
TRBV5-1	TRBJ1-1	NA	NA	TGCGCCAGCAGCTTGGTTCCCACAGGGAGCACTGAAGCTTTCTTT	CASSLVPTGSTEAFF
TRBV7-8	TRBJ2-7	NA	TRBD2	TGTGCCAGCAGCCCGCCTGGCGGGGGGGCCTCCCAGTACTTC	CASSPPGGGASQYF
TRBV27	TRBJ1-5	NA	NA	TGTGCCAGCAGTTTATTCTCGCAGGGTGGTCAGCCCCAGCATTTT	CASSLFSQGGQPQHF
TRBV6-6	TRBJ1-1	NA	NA	TGTGCCAGCAGACACAGGGACCTGCACACTGAAGCTTTCTTT	CASRHRDLHTEAFF
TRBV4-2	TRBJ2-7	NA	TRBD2	TGTGCCAGCAGCCAGGTAAAACTAGCGAGCTCCTACGAGCAGTACTTC	CASSQVKLASSYEQYF
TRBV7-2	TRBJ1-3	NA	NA	TGTGCCAGCAGCTTAGAGGACAGTTCTGGAAACACCATATATTTT	CASSLEDSSGNTIYF
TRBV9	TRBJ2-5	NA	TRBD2	TGTGCCAGCAGCCCAGAGGGCGGGGGGGCCCAGCGGGAGACCCAGTACTTC	CASSPEGGGAQRETQYF
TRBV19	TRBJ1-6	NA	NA	TGTGCCAGTAGTATCGGACAGAAAGTATCACCCCTCCACTTT	CASSIGQKVSPLHF
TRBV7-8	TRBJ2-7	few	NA	TGTGCCAGCAGCTTAGGGCGCAGGATCTCGTACGAGCAGTACTTC	CASSLGRRISYEQYF
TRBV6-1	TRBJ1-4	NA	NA	TGTGCCAGCAGGGAGGAGTGGGCTGGAGAAAAACTGTTTTTT	CASREEWAGEKLFF
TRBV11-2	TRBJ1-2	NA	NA	TGTGCCAGCAGCTTATACAGGGAGGGCGGCTACACCTTC	CASSLYREGGYTF
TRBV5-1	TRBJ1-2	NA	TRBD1	TGCGCCAGCAGGCCAGGGACAGGGCAGAACTATGGCTACACCTTC	CASRPGTGQNYGYTF
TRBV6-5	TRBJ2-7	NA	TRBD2	TGTGCCAGCAGTTATAACGGGATGGGAGGGGAGCAGTACTTC	CASSYNGMGGEQYF
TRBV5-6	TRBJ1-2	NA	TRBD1	TGTGCCAGCAGTCTCCCCCGGGACAGTCTTAACTATGGCTACACCTTC	CASSLPRDSLNYGYTF
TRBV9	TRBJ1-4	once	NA	TGTGCCAGCAGCGCGGGACTTCCTAATGAAAAACTGTTTTTT	CASSAGLPNEKLFF